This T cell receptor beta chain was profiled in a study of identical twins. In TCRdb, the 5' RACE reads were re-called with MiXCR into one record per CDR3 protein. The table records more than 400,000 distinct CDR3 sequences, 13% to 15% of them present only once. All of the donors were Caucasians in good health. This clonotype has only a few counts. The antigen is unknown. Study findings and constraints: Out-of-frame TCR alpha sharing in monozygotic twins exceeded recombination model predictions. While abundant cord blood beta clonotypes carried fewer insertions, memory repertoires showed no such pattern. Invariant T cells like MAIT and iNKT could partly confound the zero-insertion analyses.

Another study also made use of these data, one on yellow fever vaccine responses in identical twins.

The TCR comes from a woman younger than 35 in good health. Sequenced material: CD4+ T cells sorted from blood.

The CDR3 here is CASSFIGSGGYTF. The CDR3 bases are TGTGCCAGCAGTTTTATCGGGAGCGGGGGCTACACCTTC. This chain uses TRBV12-3 or TRBV12-4 with TRBJ1-2; D gene ambiguous. V was trimmed by 3 bases and J by 8 bases, leaving 13 bases between them. There are 13 residues in the CDR3.